Listed below are T cell receptor beta chains from one sample, sequenced in a study of blood T cells in healthy people across ages. Using its own MiXCR run on the 5' RACE reads, TCRdb lists one record per CDR3 protein. The sample comprises around 690,000 distinct CDR3 sequences, roughly 50% of which are singletons, and 30% to 45% rests with the top ten. Source material: blood. The receptors stem from a man in his 60s in good health. Each CDR3 is given with its conserved first and last residue. Fields, in order: D gene, J gene, clone size, CDR3 length, V gene, CDR3 DNA, CDR3 protein. The D gene is left open where the match is weak. Size is omitted from some rows. Given values are once, few, many or a class for expanded clones.

d_call: TRBD2
j_call: TRBJ2-1
clone_size: once
cdr3_length: 17
v_call: TRBV4-1
cdr3_nt: TGCGCCAGCAGCCAACACATAGCGGGGGGGTCCGGCAATGAGCAGTTCTTC
cdr3_aa: CASSQHIAGGSGNEQFF

d_call: TRBD1
j_call: TRBJ2-7
clone_size: .
cdr3_length: 15
v_call: TRBV6-5
cdr3_nt: TGTGCCAGCAGTTTAGTCGGACAGGGCGGAAACGAGCAGTACTTC
cdr3_aa: CASSLVGQGGNEQYF

d_call: .
j_call: TRBJ2-5
clone_size: .
cdr3_length: 16
v_call: TRBV24-1
cdr3_nt: TGTGCCACCAGTGAACCGCAGGGTAATGATCGGGAGACCCAGTACTTC
cdr3_aa: CATSEPQGNDRETQYF

d_call: .
j_call: TRBJ2-3
clone_size: .
cdr3_length: 13
v_call: TRBV6-5
cdr3_nt: TGTGCCAGCAGTCCCCTGGGCACAGATACGCAGTATTTT
cdr3_aa: CASSPLGTDTQYF

d_call: .
j_call: TRBJ2-1
clone_size: .
cdr3_length: 14
v_call: TRBV2
cdr3_nt: TGTGCCAGCAAAGGGAGGGGGGGCGGAAATGAGCAGTTCTTC
cdr3_aa: CASKGRGGGNEQFF

d_call: .
j_call: TRBJ2-7
clone_size: .
cdr3_length: 15
v_call: TRBV6-1
cdr3_nt: TGTGCCAGCAGAAACCACGGGGTAATATCCTACGAGCAGTACTTC
cdr3_aa: CASRNHGVISYEQYF

d_call: TRBD1
j_call: TRBJ1-2
clone_size: .
cdr3_length: 16
v_call: TRBV4-1
cdr3_nt: TGCGCCAGCAGCCAATCACAAGGGGGCCTAAACTATGGCTACACCTTC
cdr3_aa: CASSQSQGGLNYGYTF

d_call: .
j_call: TRBJ2-4
clone_size: few
cdr3_length: 16
v_call: TRBV25-1
cdr3_nt: TGTGCCAGCACCGCTAGGCCTGCGTGGAGCAAAAACATTCAGTACTTC
cdr3_aa: CASTARPAWSKNIQYF

d_call: .
j_call: TRBJ1-2
clone_size: .
cdr3_length: 13
v_call: TRBV3-1
cdr3_nt: TGTGCCAGCAGCTCCCGGGACGGGGGCGGCTACACCTTC
cdr3_aa: CASSSRDGGGYTF

d_call: TRBD2
j_call: TRBJ2-5
clone_size: .
cdr3_length: 19
v_call: TRBV3-1
cdr3_nt: TGTGCCAGCAGCCAAGGAGGGAGCGGGGGGCTCCCAGGGTCATGGACCCAGTACTTC
cdr3_aa: CASSQGGSGGLPGSWTQYF

d_call: TRBD2
j_call: TRBJ2-5
clone_size: .
cdr3_length: 17
v_call: TRBV4-2
cdr3_nt: TGTGCCAGCAGCCAAGGTGCACGCGGGGGATGGGAAGAGACCCAGTACTTC
cdr3_aa: CASSQGARGGWEETQYF

d_call: .
j_call: TRBJ2-1
clone_size: .
cdr3_length: 14
v_call: TRBV9
cdr3_nt: TGTGCCAGCAGCATCAGACTCGACCACAATGAGCAGTTCTTC
cdr3_aa: CASSIRLDHNEQFF

d_call: .
j_call: TRBJ2-5
clone_size: few
cdr3_length: 16
v_call: TRBV28
cdr3_nt: TGTGCCAGCAGTTTATCGGGTACTCGGGGACAAGAGACCCAGTACTTC
cdr3_aa: CASSLSGTRGQETQYF

d_call: .
j_call: TRBJ2-5
clone_size: .
cdr3_length: 11
v_call: TRBV20-1
cdr3_nt: TGCAGTGCCCAGACCCCGGGGACCCAGTACTTC
cdr3_aa: CSAQTPGTQYF

d_call: TRBD2
j_call: TRBJ2-4
clone_size: .
cdr3_length: 14
v_call: TRBV20-1
cdr3_nt: TGCAGTGCTAGGGCCCAGGGAGGGGAAAACATTCAGTACTTC
cdr3_aa: CSARAQGGENIQYF

d_call: TRBD2
j_call: TRBJ2-1
clone_size: .
cdr3_length: 14
v_call: TRBV6-1
cdr3_nt: TGTGCCAGCAGTGAAGCTAGCGGGAGCGATGAGCAGTTCTTC
cdr3_aa: CASSEASGSDEQFF

d_call: .
j_call: TRBJ1-1
clone_size: once
cdr3_length: 14
v_call: TRBV7-9
cdr3_nt: TGTGCCAGCAGCTTAGCGGGGGAGGTGACTGAAGCTTTCTTT
cdr3_aa: CASSLAGEVTEAFF

d_call: .
j_call: TRBJ1-4
clone_size: .
cdr3_length: 15
v_call: TRBV2
cdr3_nt: TGTGCCAGCAGTGACCAGGTCACAACTAATGAAAAACTGTTTTTT
cdr3_aa: CASSDQVTTNEKLFF

d_call: .
j_call: TRBJ2-5
clone_size: once
cdr3_length: 14
v_call: TRBV6-5
cdr3_nt: TGTGCCAGCAGTTACTCGGGCGCGTCAGAGACCCAGTACTTC
cdr3_aa: CASSYSGASETQYF

d_call: .
j_call: TRBJ2-1
clone_size: once
cdr3_length: 14
v_call: TRBV10-1
cdr3_nt: TGCGCCAGCAGTGGACAGCTAAACCTCAATGAGCAGTTCTTC
cdr3_aa: CASSGQLNLNEQFF

d_call: .
j_call: TRBJ1-2
clone_size: .
cdr3_length: 15
v_call: TRBV20-1
cdr3_nt: TGCAGTGCTAGAGATCGGTCAGGTCCTAACTATGGCTACACCTTC
cdr3_aa: CSARDRSGPNYGYTF

d_call: .
j_call: TRBJ2-3
clone_size: .
cdr3_length: 16
v_call: TRBV11-2
cdr3_nt: TGTGCCAGCAGCTTAGAAGTAGACAGGGAGGTGGATACGCAGTATTTT
cdr3_aa: CASSLEVDREVDTQYF

d_call: .
j_call: TRBJ2-3
clone_size: few
cdr3_length: 13
v_call: TRBV24-1
cdr3_nt: TGTGCCACCAGTGAAGGACCGACAGATACGCAGTATTTT
cdr3_aa: CATSEGPTDTQYF

d_call: .
j_call: TRBJ1-2
clone_size: once
cdr3_length: 15
v_call: TRBV5-1
cdr3_nt: TGCGCCAGCAGCCGGGGAATCCGGGACTTCAGTGGCTACACCTTC
cdr3_aa: CASSRGIRDFSGYTF

d_call: TRBD2
j_call: TRBJ2-5
clone_size: .
cdr3_length: 15
v_call: TRBV4-2
cdr3_nt: TGTGCCAGTCGGGCGGGGGGACTGTACCAAGAGACCCAGTACTTC
cdr3_aa: CASRAGGLYQETQYF

d_call: .
j_call: TRBJ2-7
clone_size: .
cdr3_length: 15
v_call: TRBV3-1
cdr3_nt: TGTGCCAGCAGCCAAGGCTACGTGGGCTCCTACGAGCAGTACTTC
cdr3_aa: CASSQGYVGSYEQYF

d_call: .
j_call: TRBJ2-1
clone_size: few
cdr3_length: 13
v_call: TRBV5-1
cdr3_nt: TGCGCCAGCAGCTTTACAGAATACAATGAGCAGTTCTTC
cdr3_aa: CASSFTEYNEQFF

d_call: .
j_call: TRBJ1-1
clone_size: few
cdr3_length: 13
v_call: TRBV5-1
cdr3_nt: TGCGCCAGCAGCGAACAGACGAACACTGAAGCTTTCTTT
cdr3_aa: CASSEQTNTEAFF

d_call: .
j_call: TRBJ2-6
clone_size: few
cdr3_length: 15
v_call: TRBV5-1
cdr3_nt: TGCGCCAGCAGCTTGGCCTTCTCTGGGGCCAACGTCCTGACTTTC
cdr3_aa: CASSLAFSGANVLTF

d_call: .
j_call: TRBJ1-1
clone_size: .
cdr3_length: 13
v_call: TRBV7-2
cdr3_nt: TGTGCCAGCAACCTGGCAGGGAATACTGAAGCTTTCTTT
cdr3_aa: CASNLAGNTEAFF

d_call: TRBD1
j_call: TRBJ1-2
clone_size: .
cdr3_length: 18
v_call: TRBV5-6
cdr3_nt: TGTGCCAGCAGCTTGGGAGTCAGGGGGCTGCCTTCTAACTATGGCTACACCTTC
cdr3_aa: CASSLGVRGLPSNYGYTF

d_call: TRBD2
j_call: TRBJ2-5
clone_size: .
cdr3_length: 13
v_call: TRBV20-1
cdr3_nt: TGCAGTGGGTTCGGACTAGCGAGAGAGACCCAGTACTTC
cdr3_aa: CSGFGLARETQYF

d_call: .
j_call: TRBJ2-1
clone_size: .
cdr3_length: 13
v_call: TRBV20-1
cdr3_nt: TGCAGTGCTATGGACTTCATCTACAATGAGCAGTTCTTC
cdr3_aa: CSAMDFIYNEQFF

d_call: .
j_call: TRBJ1-2
clone_size: .
cdr3_length: 13
v_call: TRBV28
cdr3_nt: TGTGCCAGCACCACGGGAGGCAACTATGGCTACACCTTC
cdr3_aa: CASTTGGNYGYTF

d_call: TRBD1
j_call: TRBJ2-3
clone_size: .
cdr3_length: 14
v_call: TRBV5-1
cdr3_nt: TGCGCCAGCAGCCCTGGACAGGGTGCGAATACGCAGTATTTT
cdr3_aa: CASSPGQGANTQYF

d_call: TRBD2
j_call: TRBJ2-1
clone_size: .
cdr3_length: 17
v_call: TRBV4-2
cdr3_nt: TGTGCCAGCAGCCCCTCGCAGCGGGGGGGCCGATACAATGAGCAGTTCTTC
cdr3_aa: CASSPSQRGGRYNEQFF

d_call: TRBD1
j_call: TRBJ1-4
clone_size: .
cdr3_length: 15
v_call: TRBV4-1
cdr3_nt: TGCGCCAGCAGCCCGAACAGGGGAACTAATGAAAAACTGTTTTTT
cdr3_aa: CASSPNRGTNEKLFF

d_call: .
j_call: TRBJ2-5
clone_size: many
cdr3_length: 16
v_call: TRBV27
cdr3_nt: TGTGCCAGCAGTTTATCTCCCCCTAGGGTAGGGGAGACCCAGTACTTC
cdr3_aa: CASSLSPPRVGETQYF

d_call: .
j_call: TRBJ2-5
clone_size: few
cdr3_length: 15
v_call: TRBV5-1
cdr3_nt: TGCGCCAGCAGCTTTTCCGACTCATCGCAAGAGACCCAGTACTTC
cdr3_aa: CASSFSDSSQETQYF

d_call: .
j_call: TRBJ2-7
clone_size: .
cdr3_length: 13
v_call: TRBV20-1
cdr3_nt: TGCAGTGCTAGACCGGGGTCCCCCTACGAGCAGTACTTC
cdr3_aa: CSARPGSPYEQYF